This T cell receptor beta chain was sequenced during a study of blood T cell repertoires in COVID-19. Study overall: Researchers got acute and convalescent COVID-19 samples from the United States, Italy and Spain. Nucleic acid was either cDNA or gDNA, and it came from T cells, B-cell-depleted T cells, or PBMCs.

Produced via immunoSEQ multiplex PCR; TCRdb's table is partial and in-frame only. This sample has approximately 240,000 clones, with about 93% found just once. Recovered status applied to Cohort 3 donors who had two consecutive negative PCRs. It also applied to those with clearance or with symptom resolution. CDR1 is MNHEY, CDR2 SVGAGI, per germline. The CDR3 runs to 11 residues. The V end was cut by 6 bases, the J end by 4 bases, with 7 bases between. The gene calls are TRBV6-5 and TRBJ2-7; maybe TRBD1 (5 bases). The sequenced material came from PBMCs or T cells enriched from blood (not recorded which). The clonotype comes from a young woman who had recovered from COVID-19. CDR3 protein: CASSRDYEQYF. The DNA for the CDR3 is TGTGCCAGCAGCAGGGATTACGAGCAGTACTTC.